The text below deals with one T cell receptor beta chain. Its antigen is still unknown. The germline V gene has CDR1 LGHNA and CDR2 YNFKEQ. CDR3 size: 17 residues. V was pared by 0 bases and J by 2 bases, with 8 bases of the junction left unmatched. Profiling relied on immunoSEQ multiplex PCR, and the TCRdb table lists in-frame clones only, not all of them. The profile covers some 110,000 clones, with more than 85% appearing a single time and more than 4% taken by the ten largest. These data originate in a study of T cell responses to AZD1222 COVID-19 vaccine. Study observations and caveats: Unmutated variant regions are reportedly targeted by nearly half of spike-specific TCRs. Clonal diversity may have been underestimated, and the donors were mostly white British, with more females than males. Spike-specific TCR breadth and depth both grew after two AZD1222 doses. The peak T cell response came first, and repertoires were sampled only after it.

The chain joins TRBV4-2 to TRBJ2-3; 7 nucleotides match TRBD2. This clonotype was sampled from an adult in good health. This specimen was peripheral blood, taken on day 0 of AZD1222 vaccination. CDR3 bases: TGTGCCAGCAGCCAAGAGGGAAGCGGGGACCTCACAGATACGCAGTATTTT. Translating it yields CASSQEGSGDLTDTQYF.